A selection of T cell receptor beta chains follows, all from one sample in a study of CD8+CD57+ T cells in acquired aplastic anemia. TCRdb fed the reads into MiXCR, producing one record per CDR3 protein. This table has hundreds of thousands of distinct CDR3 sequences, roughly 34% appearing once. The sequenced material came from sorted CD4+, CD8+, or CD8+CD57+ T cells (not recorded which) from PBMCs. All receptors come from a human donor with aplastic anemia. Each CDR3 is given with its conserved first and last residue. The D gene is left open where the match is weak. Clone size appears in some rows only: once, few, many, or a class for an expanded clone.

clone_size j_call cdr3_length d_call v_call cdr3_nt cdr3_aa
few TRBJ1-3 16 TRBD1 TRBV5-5 TGTGCCAGCAGCTTGGCCGGGACAGGGGAAGGAAACACCATATATTTT CASSLAGTGEGNTIYF
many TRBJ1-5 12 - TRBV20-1 TGCAGTGCTAGCGAGGGGAATCAGCCCCAGCATTTT CSASEGNQPQHF
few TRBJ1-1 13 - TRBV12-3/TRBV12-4 TGTGCCAGCAGTTTCAACAGGAACACTGAAGCTTTCTTT CASSFNRNTEAFF
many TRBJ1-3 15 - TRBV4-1 TGCGCCAGCAGCAGGACAGCGACCTCTGGAAACACCATATATTTT CASSRTATSGNTIYF
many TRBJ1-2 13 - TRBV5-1 TGCGCCAGCAGCAGCGGAGGTTACTATGGCTACACCTTC CASSSGGYYGYTF
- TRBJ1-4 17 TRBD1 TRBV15 TGTGCCACCAGCAGTGGACAGGGGGGGACAACTAATGAAAAACTGTTTTTT CATSSGQGGTTNEKLFF
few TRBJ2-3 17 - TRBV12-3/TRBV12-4 TGTGCCAGCAGTTTAAGGGCAGACCCTTTGTCACCGGATACGCAGTATTTT CASSLRADPLSPDTQYF
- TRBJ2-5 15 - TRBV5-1 TGCGCTAGTGCCCCACAGGGCGGACAGCAAGAGACCCAGTACTTC CASAPQGGQQETQYF
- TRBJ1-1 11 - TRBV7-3 TGTGCCAGCAGCCGAACACCTCGGGCTTTCTTT CASSRTPRAFF
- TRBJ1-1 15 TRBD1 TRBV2 TGCGCCAGCAGCTTGGGGGGGACAGAGAACACTGAAGCTTTCTTT CASSLGGTENTEAFF
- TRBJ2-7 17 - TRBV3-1 TGTGCCAGCAGCCAAGATGGGATGTTGGGGGTCAGGTACGAGCAGTACTTC CASSQDGMLGVRYEQYF
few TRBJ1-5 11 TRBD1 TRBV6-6 TGTGCCAGCAGTTTGGGACAGGCCCAAAATTTT CASSLGQAQNF
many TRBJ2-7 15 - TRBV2 TGTGCCAGCAGTGAACGGTTGGGGGCGTTTTACGAGCAGTACTTC CASSERLGAFYEQYF
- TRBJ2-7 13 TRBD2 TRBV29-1 TGTGCCTGGAGTAGCGGGCCGGCCTACGAGCAGTACTTC CAWSSGPAYEQYF
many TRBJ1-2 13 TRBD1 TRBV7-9 TGTGCCAGCAGCTTGACAGGGGGCTATGGCTACACCTTC CASSLTGGYGYTF
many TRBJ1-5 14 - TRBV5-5 TGTGCCAGCAGCTCGGGGCCTAGCAATCAGCCCCAGCATTTT CASSSGPSNQPQHF
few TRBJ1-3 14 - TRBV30 TGTGCCTGGAGTGTACTGGGAACTGGAAACACCATATATTTT CAWSVLGTGNTIYF
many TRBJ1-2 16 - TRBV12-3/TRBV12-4 TGTGCCAGCAGTTTTGGGTGGGCAGCCGGGGTGGGTGGCTACACCTTC CASSFGWAAGVGGYTF
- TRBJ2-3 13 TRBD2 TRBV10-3 TGTCCCATCAAACTAGCGGGGGGAGATACGCAGTATTTT CPIKLAGGDTQYF
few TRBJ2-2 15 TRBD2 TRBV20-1 TGCAGTGCCGAATCGGAGCGGGAGGGCACCGGGGAGCTGTTTTTT CSAESEREGTGELFF
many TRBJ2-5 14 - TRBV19 TGTGCCAGTAGTTTTCGACTGGGAGGAGAGACCCAGTACTTC CASSFRLGGETQYF
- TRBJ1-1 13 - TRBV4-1 TGCGTCAGCAGCCCGACGGGCGGCAGGGAAGCTTTCTTT CVSSPTGGREAFF
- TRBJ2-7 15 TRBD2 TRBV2 TGCGCCAGCAGCCTTAGGGGAAGCGGGGCTTACGAGCAGTACTTC CASSLRGSGAYEQYF
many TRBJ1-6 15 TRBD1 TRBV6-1 TGTGCCAGCAGTAAAACCGGGACAGGTTATTCACCCCTCCACTTT CASSKTGTGYSPLHF
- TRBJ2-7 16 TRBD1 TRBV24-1 TGTGCCACCAGTGATCAGGACAGGTCCCATTCCTACGAGCAGTACTTC CATSDQDRSHSYEQYF
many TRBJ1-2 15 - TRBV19 TGTGCCAGTAGTATGGGAGTTCCAGTTAACTATGGCTACACCTTC CASSMGVPVNYGYTF
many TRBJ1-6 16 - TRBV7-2 TGTGCCAGCAGCTTATACTGGCAGGGCCTCGATTCACCCCTCCACTTT CASSLYWQGLDSPLHF
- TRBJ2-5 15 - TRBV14 TGTGCCAGCAGCCAAGAATCAGGGGCCCGGGAGACCCAGTACTTC CASSQESGARETQYF
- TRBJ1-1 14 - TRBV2 TGTGCCAGCAGCGACCATCCCCGGGACACTGAAGCTTTCTTT CASSDHPRDTEAFF
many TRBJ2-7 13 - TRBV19 TGTGCCAGCAGCTTAGGACATTCCTACGAGCAGTACTTC CASSLGHSYEQYF
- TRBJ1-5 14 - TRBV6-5 TGTGCCAGCAGTTATGAGGGCTTCGGTCAGCCCCAGCATTTT CASSYEGFGQPQHF
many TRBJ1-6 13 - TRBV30 TGTGCCTGGGGCCCAGCCCTGAACTCACCCCTCCACTTT CAWGPALNSPLHF
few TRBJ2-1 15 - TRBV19 TGTGCCAGTAGTATTGAAACAGGTAGGATAAATGAGCAGTTCTTC CASSIETGRINEQFF
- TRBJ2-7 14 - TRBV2 TGTGCCAGCAGGATCGATGGGCATTCCTACGAGCAGTACTTC CASRIDGHSYEQYF
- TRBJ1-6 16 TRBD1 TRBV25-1 TGTGCCAGCAGTGGGGGGGACAGCTCCTATAATTCACCCCTCCACTTT CASSGGDSSYNSPLHF
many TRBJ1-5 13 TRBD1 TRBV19 TGTGCCAGTCTTGACAGGGGCAATCAGCCCCAGCATTTT CASLDRGNQPQHF
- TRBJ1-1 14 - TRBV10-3 TGTGCCAGCACCCAACCAGGGAGGAACACTGAAGCTTTCTTT CASTQPGRNTEAFF
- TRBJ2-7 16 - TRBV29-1 TGCAGCGCCCACCCCCCGGGCCAGGGCCATTACAATGAGCAGTACTTC CSAHPPGQGHYNEQYF
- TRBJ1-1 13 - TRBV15 TGTGCCACCAGCTACGGAGACCGAACCGTGGCTTTCTTT CATSYGDRTVAFF
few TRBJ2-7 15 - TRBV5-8 TGTGCCAGCAGCTTACGGGACATGGGAACCTACGAGCAGTACTTC CASSLRDMGTYEQYF
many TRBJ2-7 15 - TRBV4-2 TGTGCCAGCAGCCAAGTTACCGGGACTGGCTACGAGCAGTACTTC CASSQVTGTGYEQYF
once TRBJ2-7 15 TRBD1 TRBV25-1 TGTGCCAGTAGTAAACGGGACAGGTACTCCTACGAGCAGTACTTC CASSKRDRYSYEQYF
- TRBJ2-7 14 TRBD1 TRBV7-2 TGTGCCAGCAGCTACGACAGGGGGACCTACGAGCAGTACTTC CASSYDRGTYEQYF
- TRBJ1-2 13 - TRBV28 TGTGCCAGCACCATGGGAACGAACTATGGCTACACCTTC CASTMGTNYGYTF
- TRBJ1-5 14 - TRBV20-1 TGCAGTGCTAGTGGGGTGATTAGCAGTCAGCCCCAGCATTTT CSASGVISSQPQHF
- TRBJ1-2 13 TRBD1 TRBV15 TGTGCCAGCACCGGGACAGGCCTTTTGGGCTACACCTTC CASTGTGLLGYTF
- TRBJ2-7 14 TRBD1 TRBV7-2 TGTGCCAGCAGCTTAAGGGACAGGGGCTACGAGCAGTACTTC CASSLRDRGYEQYF
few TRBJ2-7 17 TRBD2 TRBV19 TGTGCCAGTAGTATAGATCTGGCTAGCGGGAGGTCTTCGCCGCAGTACTTC CASSIDLASGRSSPQYF
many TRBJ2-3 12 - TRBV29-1 TGCAGCGTAAAGGGGGGGACAGATACGCAGTATTTT CSVKGGTDTQYF
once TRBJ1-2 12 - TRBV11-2 TGTGCCAGCAGCTTAGAGGCAGAGAACTACGCCTTC CASSLEAENYAF
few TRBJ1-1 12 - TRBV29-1 TGCAGCGCTTGGGGGTTGAACACTGAAGCTTTCTTT CSAWGLNTEAFF
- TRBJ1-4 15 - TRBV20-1 TGCAGTGCCAGGGTATTTGGATCAACTAATGAAAAACTGTTTTTT CSARVFGSTNEKLFF
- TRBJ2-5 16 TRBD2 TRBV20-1 TGCAGTGCTTTTATAGCGGGAGGGCCCTCTTCAGAGACCCAGTACTTC CSAFIAGGPSSETQYF